The entry that follows covers one T cell receptor (beta chain) sequence. The antigen is unknown. The data stem from a study of CD4 T cells in relation to SARS-CoV-2 and coronaviruses. Findings and limits, study-wide: Culture-expanded clones reflect memory recall rather than primary priming during culture.

The trim removed 6 bases at V and 7 bases at J, leaving 9 bases unmatched. CDR1 is MDHEN, CDR2 SYDVKM, per germline. The CDR3 has 15 residues. Assay: immunoSEQ multiplex PCR; the TCRdb copy retains only in-frame clones and omits some. This table holds tens of thousands of clones, over 70% found once. The source is an adult with COVID-19. The specimen was memory CD4+ T cells from PBMCs, cultured in vitro. The chain links TRBV28 to TRBJ2-2; 9 bases align to TRBD2. CDR3 sequence reads: CASSLNSGSSGELFF. CDR3 nucleotides: TGTGCCAGCAGCCTCAATAGCGGGAGTAGCGGGGAGCTGTTTTTT.